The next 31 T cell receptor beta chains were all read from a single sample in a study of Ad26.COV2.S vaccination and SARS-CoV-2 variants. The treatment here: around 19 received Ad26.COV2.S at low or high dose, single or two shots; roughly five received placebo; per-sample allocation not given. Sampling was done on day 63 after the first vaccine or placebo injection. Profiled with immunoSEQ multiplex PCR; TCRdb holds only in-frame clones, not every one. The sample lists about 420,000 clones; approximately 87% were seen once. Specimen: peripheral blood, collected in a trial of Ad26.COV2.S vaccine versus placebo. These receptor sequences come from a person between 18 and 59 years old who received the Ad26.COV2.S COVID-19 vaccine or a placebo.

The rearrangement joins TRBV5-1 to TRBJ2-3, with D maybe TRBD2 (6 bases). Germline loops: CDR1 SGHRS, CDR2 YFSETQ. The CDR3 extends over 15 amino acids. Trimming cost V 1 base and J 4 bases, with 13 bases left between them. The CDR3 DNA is TGCGCCAGCAGCTTGTCCGGGACTCAGGCAGATACGCAGTATTTT. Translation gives CASSLSGTQADTQYF. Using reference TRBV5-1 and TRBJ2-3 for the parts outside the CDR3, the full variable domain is KAGVTQTPRYLIKTRGQQVTLSCSPISGHRSVSWYQQTPGQGLQFLFEYFSETQRNKGNFPGRFSGRQFSNSRSEMNVSTLELGDSALYLCASSLSGTQADTQYFGPGTRLTVL.

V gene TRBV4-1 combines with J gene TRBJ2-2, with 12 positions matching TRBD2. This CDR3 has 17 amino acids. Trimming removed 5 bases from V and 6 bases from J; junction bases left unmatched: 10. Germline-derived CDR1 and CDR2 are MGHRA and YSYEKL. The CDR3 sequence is CASSARTSGVLAGELFF. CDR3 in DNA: TGCGCCAGCAGCGCCCGGACTAGCGGGGTTTTGGCCGGGGAGCTGTTTTTT.

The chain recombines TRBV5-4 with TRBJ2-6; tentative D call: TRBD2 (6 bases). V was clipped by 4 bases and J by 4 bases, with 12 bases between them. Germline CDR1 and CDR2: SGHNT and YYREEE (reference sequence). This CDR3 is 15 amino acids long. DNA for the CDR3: TGTGCCAGCAGCCTGCCAGGGAGGGGGGCCAACGTCCTGACTTTC. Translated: CASSLPGRGANVLTF.

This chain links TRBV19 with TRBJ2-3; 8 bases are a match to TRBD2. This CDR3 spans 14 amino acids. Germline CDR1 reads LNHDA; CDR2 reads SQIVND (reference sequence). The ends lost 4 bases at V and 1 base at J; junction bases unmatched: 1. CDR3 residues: CASSKAGGTDTQYF. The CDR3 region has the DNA TGTGCCAGTAGTAAAGCGGGGGGCACAGATACGCAGTATTTT.

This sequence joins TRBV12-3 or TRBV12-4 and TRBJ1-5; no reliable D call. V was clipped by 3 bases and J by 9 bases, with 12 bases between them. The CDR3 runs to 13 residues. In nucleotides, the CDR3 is TGTGCCAGCAGTTTTCGGGAGGTGGCGCCCCAGCATTTT. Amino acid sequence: CASSFREVAPQHF.

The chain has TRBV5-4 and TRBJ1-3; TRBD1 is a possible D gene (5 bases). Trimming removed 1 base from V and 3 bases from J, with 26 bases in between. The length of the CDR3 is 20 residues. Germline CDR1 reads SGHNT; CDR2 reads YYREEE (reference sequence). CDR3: CASSLFVGRDESLYGNTIYF. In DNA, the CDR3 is TGTGCCAGCAGCTTGTTTGTCGGCCGGGACGAGAGTTTGTATGGAAACACCATATATTTT. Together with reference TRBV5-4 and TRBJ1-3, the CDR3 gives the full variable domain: ETGVTQSPTHLIKTRGQQVTLRCSSQSGHNTVSWYQQALGQGPQFIFQYYREEENGRGNFPPRFSGLQFPNYSSELNVNALELDDSALYLCASSLFVGRDESLYGNTIYFGEGSWLTVV.

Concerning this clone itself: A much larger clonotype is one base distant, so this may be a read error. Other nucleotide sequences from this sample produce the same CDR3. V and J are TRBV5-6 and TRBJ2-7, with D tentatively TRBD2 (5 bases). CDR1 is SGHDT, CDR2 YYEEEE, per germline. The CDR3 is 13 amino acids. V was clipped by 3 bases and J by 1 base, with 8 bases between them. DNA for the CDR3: TGTGCCAGCAGCTCCGGGATTTCCTACGAGCAGTACTTC. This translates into CASSSGISYEQYF.

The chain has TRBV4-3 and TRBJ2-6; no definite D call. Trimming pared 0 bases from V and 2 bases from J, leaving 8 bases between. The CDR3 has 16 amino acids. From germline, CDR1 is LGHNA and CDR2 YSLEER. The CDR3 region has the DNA TGCGCCAGCAGCCAAGAATTGGGGACTGGGGCCAACGTCCTGACTTTC. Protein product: CASSQELGTGANVLTF.

DNA of the CDR3: TGTGCCAGCAGCTTGGGGGACAGGAATGAAAAACTGTTTTTT. Encoded protein: CASSLGDRNEKLFF. The V call is TRBV5-5, the J call TRBJ1-4, with 8 bases matching TRBD1. After removal of 0 bases from V and 5 bases from J, the junction contained 0 bases not matched to a gene. Germline-derived CDR1 and CDR2 are SGHKS and YYEKEE (reference sequence). The CDR3 has 14 residues.

CDR3 sequence reads: CATSRAGQGRGNTIYF. As DNA, the CDR3 is TGTGCCACCAGCAGAGCGGGACAGGGCCGTGGAAACACCATATATTTT. The chain employs TRBV15 and TRBJ1-3; TRBD1 aligns across 9 bases. With V trimmed by 1 base and J by 3 bases, 4 bases remained unmatched. This CDR3 comprises 16 residues. Germline CDR1 and CDR2: LNHNV and YYDKDF (reference sequence).

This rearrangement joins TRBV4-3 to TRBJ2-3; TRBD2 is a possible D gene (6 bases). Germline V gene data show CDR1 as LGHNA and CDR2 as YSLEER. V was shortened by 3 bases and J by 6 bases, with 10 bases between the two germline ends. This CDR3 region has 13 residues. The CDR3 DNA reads TGCGCCAGCAGCCAGCGCGGGGTGGATACGCAGTATTTT. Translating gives CASSQRGVDTQYF.

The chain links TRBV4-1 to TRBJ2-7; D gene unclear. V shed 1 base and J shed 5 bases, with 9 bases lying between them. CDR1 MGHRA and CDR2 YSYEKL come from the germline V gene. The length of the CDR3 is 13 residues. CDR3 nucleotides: TGCGCCAGCAGCCAAGGCGTAGGGAACGAGCAGTACTTC. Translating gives CASSQGVGNEQYF.

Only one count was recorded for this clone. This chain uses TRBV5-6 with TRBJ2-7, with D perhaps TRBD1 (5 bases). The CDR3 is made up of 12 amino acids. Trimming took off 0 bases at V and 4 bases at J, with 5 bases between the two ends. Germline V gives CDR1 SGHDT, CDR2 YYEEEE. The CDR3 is CASSLDRYEQYF. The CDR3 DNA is TGTGCCAGCAGCTTGGACAGGTACGAGCAGTACTTC.

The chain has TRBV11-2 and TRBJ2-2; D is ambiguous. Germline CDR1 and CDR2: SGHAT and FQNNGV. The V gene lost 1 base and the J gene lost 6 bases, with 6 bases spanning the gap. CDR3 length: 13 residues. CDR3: CASSLVDSGELFF. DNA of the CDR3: TGTGCCAGCAGCTTAGTTGACTCCGGGGAGCTGTTTTTT.

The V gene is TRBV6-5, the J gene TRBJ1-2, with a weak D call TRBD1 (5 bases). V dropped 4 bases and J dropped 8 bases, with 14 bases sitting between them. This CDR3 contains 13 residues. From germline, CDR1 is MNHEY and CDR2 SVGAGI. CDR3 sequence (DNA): TGTGCCAGCAGTTTGACAGCGGGCGGGGGCTACACCTTC. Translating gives CASSLTAGGGYTF.

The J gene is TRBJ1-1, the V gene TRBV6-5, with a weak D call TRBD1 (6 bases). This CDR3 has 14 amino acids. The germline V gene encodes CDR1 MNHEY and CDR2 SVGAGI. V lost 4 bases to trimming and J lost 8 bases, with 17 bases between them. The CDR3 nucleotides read TGTGCCAGCAGTTCCCAAACCGGGACATCCGAAGCTTTCTTT. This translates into CASSSQTGTSEAFF.

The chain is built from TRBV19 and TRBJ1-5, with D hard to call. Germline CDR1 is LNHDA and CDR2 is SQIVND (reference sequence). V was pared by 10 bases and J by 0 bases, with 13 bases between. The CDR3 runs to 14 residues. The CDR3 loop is CATLAAYSNQPQHF. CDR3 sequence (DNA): TGTGCCACCCTCGCAGCATATAGCAATCAGCCCCAGCATTTT.

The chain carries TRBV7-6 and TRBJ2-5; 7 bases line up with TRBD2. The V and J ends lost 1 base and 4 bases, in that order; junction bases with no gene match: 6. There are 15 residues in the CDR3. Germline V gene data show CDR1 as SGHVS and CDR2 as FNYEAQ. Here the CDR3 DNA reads TGTGCCAGCAGCTTAGTCGGGGGGAGCCGAGAGACCCAGTACTTC. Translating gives CASSLVGGSRETQYF.

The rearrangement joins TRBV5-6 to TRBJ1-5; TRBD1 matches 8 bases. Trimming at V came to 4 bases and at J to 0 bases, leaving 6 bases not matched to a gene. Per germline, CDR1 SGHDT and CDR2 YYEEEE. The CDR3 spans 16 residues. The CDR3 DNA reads TGTGCCAGCAGCCGGGGGACAGGAGATAGCAATCAGCCCCAGCATTTT. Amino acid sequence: CASSRGTGDSNQPQHF.

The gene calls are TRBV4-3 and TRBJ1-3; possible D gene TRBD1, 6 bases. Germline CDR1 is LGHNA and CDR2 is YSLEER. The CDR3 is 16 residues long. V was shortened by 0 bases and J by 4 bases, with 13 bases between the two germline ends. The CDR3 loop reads CASSQDTSGGGNTIYF. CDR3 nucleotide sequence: TGCGCCAGCAGCCAAGACACTAGCGGGGGCGGAAACACCATATATTTT.

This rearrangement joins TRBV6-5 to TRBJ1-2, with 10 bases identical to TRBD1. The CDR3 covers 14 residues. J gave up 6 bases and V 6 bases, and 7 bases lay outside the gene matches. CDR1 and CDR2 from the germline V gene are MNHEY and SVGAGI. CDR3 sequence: CASSRGTGEDGYTF. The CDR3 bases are TGTGCCAGCAGCCGCGGGACAGGGGAGGATGGCTACACCTTC.

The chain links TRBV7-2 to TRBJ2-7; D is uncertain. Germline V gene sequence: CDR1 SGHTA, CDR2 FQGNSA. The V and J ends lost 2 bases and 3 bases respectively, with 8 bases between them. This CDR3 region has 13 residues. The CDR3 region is CASSLLESYEQYF. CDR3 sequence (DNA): TGTGCCAGCAGCTTACTGGAGAGCTACGAGCAGTACTTC.

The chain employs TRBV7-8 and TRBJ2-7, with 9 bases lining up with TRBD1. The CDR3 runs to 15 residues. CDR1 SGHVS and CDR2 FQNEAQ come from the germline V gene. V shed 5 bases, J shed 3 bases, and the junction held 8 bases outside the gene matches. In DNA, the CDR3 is TGTGCCAGCAGCCGCCGGGACAGGGAGGGCTACGAGCAGTACTTC. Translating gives CASSRRDREGYEQYF.

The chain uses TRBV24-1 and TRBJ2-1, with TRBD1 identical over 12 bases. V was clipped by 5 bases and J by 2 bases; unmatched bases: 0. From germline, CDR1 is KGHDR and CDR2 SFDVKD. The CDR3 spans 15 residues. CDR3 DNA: TGTGCCACCAGTGGGGACAGGGGGCCCTACAATGAGCAGTTCTTC. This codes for CATSGDRGPYNEQFF.

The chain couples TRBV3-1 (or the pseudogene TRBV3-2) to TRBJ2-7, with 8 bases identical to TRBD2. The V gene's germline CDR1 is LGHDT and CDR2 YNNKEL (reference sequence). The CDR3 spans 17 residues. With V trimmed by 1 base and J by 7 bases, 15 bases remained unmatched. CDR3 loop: CASSQGPRGAPKGEQYF. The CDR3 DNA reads TGTGCCAGCAGCCAAGGGCCGCGGGGGGCACCTAAGGGGGAGCAGTACTTC.

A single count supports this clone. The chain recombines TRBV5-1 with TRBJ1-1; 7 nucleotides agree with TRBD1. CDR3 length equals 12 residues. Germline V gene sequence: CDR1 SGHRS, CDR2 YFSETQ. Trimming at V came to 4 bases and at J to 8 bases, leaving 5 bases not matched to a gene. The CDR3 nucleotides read TGCGCCAGCAGCGACAGGGATAGGGAAGCTTTCTTT. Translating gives CASSDRDREAFF.

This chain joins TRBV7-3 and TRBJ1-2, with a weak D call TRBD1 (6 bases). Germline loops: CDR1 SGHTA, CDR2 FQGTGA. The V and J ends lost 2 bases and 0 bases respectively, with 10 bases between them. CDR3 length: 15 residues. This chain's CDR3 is CASSLSGDTNYGYTF. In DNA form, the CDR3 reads TGTGCCAGCAGCTTATCTGGGGACACTAACTATGGCTACACCTTC. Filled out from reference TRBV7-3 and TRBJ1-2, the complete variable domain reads GAGVSQTPSNKVTEKGKYVELRCDPISGHTALYWYRQSLGQGPEFLIYFQGTGAADDSGLPNDRFFAVRPEGSVSTLKIQRTERGDSAVYLCASSLSGDTNYGYTFGSGTRLTVV.

CDR3 residues: CSVVRGAGEQYF. Written as DNA, the CDR3 is TGCAGCGTTGTTCGGGGGGCCGGCGAGCAGTACTTC. This chain links TRBV29-1 with TRBJ2-7; maybe TRBD2 (7 bases). The germline V gene has CDR1 SQVTM and CDR2 ANQGSEA. The length of the CDR3 is 12 residues. The V end was cut by 4 bases, the J end by 6 bases, with 13 bases between.

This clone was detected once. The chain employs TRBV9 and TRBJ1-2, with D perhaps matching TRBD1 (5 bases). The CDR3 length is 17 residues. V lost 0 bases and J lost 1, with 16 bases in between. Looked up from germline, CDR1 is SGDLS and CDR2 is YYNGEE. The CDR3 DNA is TGTGCCAGCAGCGTAGCTACCCGGGGGGTCAGTAACTATGGCTACACCTTC. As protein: CASSVATRGVSNYGYTF.

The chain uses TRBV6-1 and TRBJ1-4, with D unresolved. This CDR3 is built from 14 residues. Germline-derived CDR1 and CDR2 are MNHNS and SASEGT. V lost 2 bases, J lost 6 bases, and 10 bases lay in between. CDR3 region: CASSEFARDEKLFF. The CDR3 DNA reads TGTGCCAGCAGTGAATTCGCCAGAGATGAAAAACTGTTTTTT.

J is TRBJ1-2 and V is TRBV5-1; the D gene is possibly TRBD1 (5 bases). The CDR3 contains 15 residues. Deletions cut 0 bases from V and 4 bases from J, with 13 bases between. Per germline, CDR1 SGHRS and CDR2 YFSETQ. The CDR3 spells CASSLALGESYGYTF. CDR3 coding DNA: TGCGCCAGCAGCTTGGCCTTGGGGGAAAGCTATGGCTACACCTTC.